This T cell receptor beta chain stems from a study of human T cells and chemical hapten exposure. Indicated time point: pre-sensitization, week 0. Treatment described: therapeutic diphenylcyclopropenone sensitization with weekly scalp DPC. The CDR3 extends over 14 amino acids. Trimming pared 1 base from V and 0 bases from J, leaving 7 bases between. This clonotype was seen a few times. One entry per CDR3 protein results from TCRdb running MiXCR on the RACE reads. The table shows about 380,000 distinct CDR3 sequences, with 5.1% occurring only once. Sequences were derived from whole blood, sampled in connection with sensitization to the hapten diphenylcyclopropenone (DPC). The chain is built from TRBV12-3 or TRBV12-4 and TRBJ2-7, with no clear D. The clonotype comes from a woman aged 50 to 65 with alopecia areata. Some clones in this sample may be carry-over from other donors' samples. The CDR3 DNA follows: TGTGCCAGCAGTTTAGAAAGAGCCTCCTACGAGCAGTACTTC. This encodes CASSLERASYEQYF.